Each of the 3 T cell receptor beta chains below was sequenced from the same sample in a study of persistence of HIV-infected CD4 T cells. Anti-CD3/anti-CD28 beads served as a nonspecific positive control stimulus. CD4+ T cells upregulating both CD40 ligand and CD69 were sorted as responding cells. The libraries were made with immunoSEQ version 4 in survey mode. This table comes from immunoSEQ multiplex PCR, and its TCRdb copy is limited to in-frame clones, with some not included. The sample has about 45,000 clones, 90% seen once; the top ten hold 2.5% to 4%. Antigens for these TCRs are unknown. The material sequenced was CD4+ T cells sorted from PBMCs after approximately 19-hour stimulation, taken from a patient who received antiretroviral therapy. All receptors come from an adult woman with HIV who was CMV-seropositive.

This sequence joins TRBV6-2 or TRBV6-3 and TRBJ2-7, with TRBD2 as a possible D gene (6 bases). Trimming shortened V by 2 bases and J by 6 bases, and 14 bases separated the two germline ends. CDR1 is MNHEY and CDR2 is SVGEGT in the germline V gene. The CDR3 has 14 amino acids. The CDR3 sequence: CASSYDGSVREQYF. CDR3 coding DNA: TGTGCCAGCAGTTACGACGGGAGTGTCCGCGAGCAGTACTTC.

V and J are TRBV7-2 and TRBJ1-2, with unresolved D. The V gene lost 0 bases and the J gene lost 5 bases, with 13 bases spanning the gap. This CDR3 is 15 amino acids long. CDR1 is SGHTA, CDR2 FQGNSA, per germline. CDR3 coding DNA: TGTGCCAGCAGCTTAGCGCGCACCACGGGATATGGCTACACCTTC. Its protein product is CASSLARTTGYGYTF.

As DNA, the CDR3 is TGTGCCAGCAGCTTAGACGTCACGGAGACCCAGTACTTC. Translation: CASSLDVTETQYF. V usage is TRBV11-3 and J usage is TRBJ2-5, with D hard to call. Trimming stripped 0 bases from V and 5 bases from J, with 7 bases between. Germline CDR1 reads SGHNT; CDR2 reads YENEEA. The CDR3 is made up of 13 amino acids.